This is a list of T cell receptor beta chains from one sample in a study of T cells in Graves' hyperthyroidism and ophthalmopathy. TCRdb re-called the multiplex PCR reads with MiXCR, one entry per CDR3 protein. The sample has about 360,000 distinct CDR3 sequences; roughly 12% are singletons. Sequencing input: blood. The receptors originated from a young man with Graves' hyperthyroidism that later progressed to Graves' ophthalmopathy. The CDR3 runs from the conserved cysteine through the conserved F or W. Each record gives: V gene, J gene, clone size, D gene, CDR3 protein, CDR3 DNA. D genes are given only for firm matches. Clone sizes are given selectively: once, few, many, or a class where the clone is expanded.

TRBV10-2	TRBJ2-3	few	TRBD2	CASSAGLAGATDTQYF	TGCGCCAGCAGTGCCGGCCTAGCGGGAGCCACAGATACGCAGTATTTT
TRBV24-1	TRBJ2-7	.	TRBD1	CATSETGGGQQYF	TGTGCCACCAGTGAGACAGGGGGCGGTCAGCAGTACTTC
TRBV20-1	TRBJ2-7	many	TRBD1	CSADRGYEQYF	TGCAGTGCCGACAGGGGCTACGAGCAGTACTTC
TRBV6-1	TRBJ2-2	many	.	CASTTGVWSTGELFF	TGTGCCAGCACCACCGGGGTGTGGTCCACCGGGGAGCTGTTTTTT
TRBV2	TRBJ2-7	many	.	CASSGQTYEQYF	TGTGCCAGCAGTGGACAGACCTACGAGCAGTACTTC
TRBV15	TRBJ2-1	few	.	CATRSLREQFF	TGTGCCACCAGGAGTCTACGGGAGCAGTTCTTC
TRBV7-9	TRBJ1-5	.	.	CVSSLDGNQPQHF	TGTGTCAGCAGCTTAGACGGCAATCAGCCCCAGCATTTT
TRBV3-1	TRBJ1-5	.	TRBD1	CASSQGRDRGSNQPQHF	TGTGCCAGCAGCCAAGGAAGGGACAGGGGAAGCAATCAGCCCCAGCATTTT
TRBV4-1	TRBJ1-5	.	.	CASSQDRTYSNQPQHF	TGCGCCAGCAGCCAAGATAGGACGTATAGCAATCAGCCCCAGCATTTT
TRBV6-1	TRBJ2-7	few	TRBD2	CASYSLSGGSSYEQYF	TGTGCCAGTTACTCCCTCAGCGGGGGAAGCTCCTACGAGCAGTACTTC
TRBV6-1	TRBJ2-1	.	.	CASTGSWYNEQFF	TGTGCCAGCACGGGTAGCTGGTACAATGAGCAGTTCTTC
TRBV4-2	TRBJ2-3	.	TRBD1	CASSQETGTADTQYF	TGTGCCAGCAGCCAAGAGACAGGGACGGCAGATACGCAGTATTTT
TRBV5-1	TRBJ1-1	many	.	CASSSSGTEAFF	TGCGCCAGCAGCTCTTCTGGGACTGAAGCTTTCTTT
TRBV19	TRBJ1-4	few	.	CASSHIRDLLEKLFF	TGTGCCAGTAGTCATATTCGGGACTTACTCGAAAAACTGTTTTTT
TRBV30	TRBJ2-1	.	.	CAWRQLSSYDEQFF	TGTGCCTGGAGACAGCTAAGCTCCTACGATGAGCAGTTCTTC
TRBV15	TRBJ1-6	many	TRBD1	CATSRGIGQGYSPLHF	TGTGCCACCAGCAGAGGGATCGGACAGGGGTATTCACCCCTCCACTTT
TRBV6-1	TRBJ1-6	many	TRBD1	CASSTQTGIPYSPLHF	TGTGCCAGCAGCACTCAGACAGGGATCCCTTATTCACCCCTCCACTTT
TRBV6-1	TRBJ1-4	.	.	CASSGTPATNEKLFF	TGTGCCAGCAGTGGGACTCCCGCAACTAATGAAAAACTGTTTTTT
TRBV20-1	TRBJ1-4	few	.	CSAFRADNEKLFF	TGCAGTGCTTTCCGGGCCGACAATGAAAAACTGTTTTTT
TRBV6-5	TRBJ1-5	many	TRBD1	CASSYSGTGYGQPQHF	TGTGCCAGCAGTTACTCCGGGACAGGGTATGGACAGCCCCAGCATTTT
TRBV24-1	TRBJ1-3	many	.	CATSDSQGNTIYF	TGTGCCACCAGTGATTCACAAGGAAACACCATATATTTT
TRBV6-1	TRBJ2-4	many	TRBD2	CASSEAGTSGGKNIQYF	TGTGCCAGCAGTGAAGCGGGAACTAGCGGGGGGAAAAACATTCAGTACTTC
TRBV12-3/TRBV12-4	TRBJ2-7	many	TRBD1	CASSRGTAYEQYF	TGTGCCAGCAGTAGGGGGACAGCCTACGAGCAGTACTTC
TRBV27	TRBJ1-4	many	.	CASSPGPNNEKLFF	TGTGCCAGCAGTCCAGGACCGAATAATGAAAAACTGTTTTTT
TRBV27	TRBJ2-1	many	TRBD2	CASSNVLAGGPREQFF	TGTGCCAGCAGCAACGTACTAGCGGGGGGGCCCCGAGAGCAGTTCTTC
TRBV20-1	TRBJ2-1	many	.	CSASETAGNEQFF	TGCAGTGCTAGTGAGACGGCTGGCAATGAGCAGTTCTTC
TRBV14	TRBJ2-1	few	.	CASSQDQAYNEQFF	TGTGCCAGCAGCCAAGATCAAGCATACAATGAGCAGTTCTTC
TRBV7-8	TRBJ2-5	many	TRBD2	CASSFRAGGHQETQYF	TGTGCCAGCAGCTTCCGAGCGGGGGGTCACCAAGAGACCCAGTACTTC
TRBV20-1	TRBJ1-5	few	.	CSARDITAQSNQPQHF	TGCAGTGCTAGAGATATTACAGCTCAAAGCAATCAGCCCCAGCATTTT
TRBV24-1	TRBJ2-3	few	.	CATSERQGTDTQYF	TGTGCCACCAGTGAGAGACAGGGCACAGATACGCAGTATTTT
TRBV5-1	TRBJ2-7	.	.	CASSLEDPRGRAYEQYF	TGCGCCAGCAGCTTGGAGGACCCCAGGGGCCGGGCATACGAGCAGTACTTC
TRBV20-1	TRBJ1-6	.	.	CSARDGRSPLHF	TGCAGTGCTAGAGATGGGCGTTCACCCCTCCACTTT
TRBV12-3/TRBV12-4	TRBJ1-2	many	.	CASFGGTRIDYTF	TGTGCCAGCTTTGGCGGCACGCGGATTGACTACACCTTC
TRBV10-3	TRBJ2-1	many	.	CAITAGTSSDNEQFF	TGTGCCATCACGGCCGGGACTTCCTCGGACAATGAGCAGTTCTTC
TRBV4-1	TRBJ1-4	.	TRBD1	CASSQDLPGTVRFEKLFF	TGCGCCAGCAGCCAAGATCTCCCCGGGACAGTTAGGTTCGAAAAACTGTTTTTT
TRBV24-1	TRBJ2-7	few	.	CATSDQGAPTYEQYF	TGTGCCACCAGTGATCAAGGGGCACCCACCTACGAGCAGTACTTC
TRBV3-1	TRBJ1-6	.	.	CASSQDPQKTYNSPLHF	TGTGCCAGCAGCCAAGACCCCCAGAAAACTTATAATTCACCCCTCCACTTT
TRBV15	TRBJ2-6	.	.	CATSPRGWQGGSGANVLTF	TGTGCCACCAGCCCCCGGGGGTGGCAGGGAGGTTCTGGGGCCAACGTCCTGACTTTC
TRBV28	TRBJ2-5	many	.	CASRRDTALETQYF	TGTGCCAGCAGGCGGGACACCGCCTTGGAGACCCAGTACTTC
TRBV13	TRBJ2-2	few	TRBD2	CASSLGTSGAVTGELFF	TGTGCCAGCAGCTTAGGGACTAGCGGGGCGGTCACCGGGGAGCTGTTTTTT
TRBV5-5	TRBJ1-2	.	.	CASSPRTVPILNYGYTF	TGTGCCAGCAGCCCCCGGACAGTCCCAATTCTTAACTATGGCTACACCTTC
TRBV27	TRBJ2-1	.	.	CASSSLQYNEQFF	TGTGCCAGCAGTTCACTACAGTACAATGAGCAGTTCTTC
TRBV12-3/TRBV12-4	TRBJ1-5	.	.	CASSFSAYSNQPQHF	TGTGCCAGCAGTTTCTCAGCTTATAGCAATCAGCCCCAGCATTTT
TRBV7-2	TRBJ2-5	few	.	CASSFLTGGRETQYF	TGTGCCAGCAGCTTCCTGACAGGAGGGAGAGAGACCCAGTACTTC
TRBV14	TRBJ2-3	many	.	CASSQVAVADTQYF	TGTGCCAGCAGCCAAGTAGCAGTGGCGGATACGCAGTATTTT
TRBV10-3	TRBJ2-5	many	.	CAIAEDSQETQYF	TGTGCCATCGCAGAGGACAGTCAAGAGACCCAGTACTTC
TRBV7-9	TRBJ2-6	many	TRBD1	CASSPRQGRPGANVLTF	TGTGCCAGCAGCCCAAGACAGGGTCGACCTGGGGCCAACGTCCTGACTTTC
TRBV6-1	TRBJ2-7	many	.	CASSEAGTGAYEQYF	TGTGCCAGCAGTGAGGCGGGCACGGGGGCGTACGAGCAGTACTTC
TRBV29-1	TRBJ2-2	many	TRBD1	CSVARQGANTGELFF	TGCAGCGTCGCTCGACAGGGGGCAAACACCGGGGAGCTGTTTTTT
TRBV19	TRBJ1-5	.	.	CASSILRNQPQHF	TGTGCCAGTAGTATACTCCGCAATCAGCCCCAGCATTTT
TRBV7-2	TRBJ2-7	many	TRBD1	CASTLTGTGFHEQYF	TGTGCCAGCACGCTCACCGGGACAGGGTTCCACGAGCAGTACTTC
TRBV20-1	TRBJ2-5	many	.	CSAGGAFQETQYF	TGCAGTGCGGGGGGTGCGTTCCAAGAGACCCAGTACTTC
TRBV30	TRBJ1-5	many	.	CAWSLNSGRQPQHF	TGTGCCTGGAGCCTTAACAGTGGTAGACAGCCCCAGCATTTT
TRBV28	TRBJ1-4	many	.	CASSTGGRPSGDEKLFF	TGTGCCAGCAGTACCGGGGGGAGGCCGTCAGGGGATGAAAAACTGTTTTTT
TRBV11-3	TRBJ1-1	.	TRBD1	CASSLRQGWRSEAFF	TGTGCCAGCAGCTTACGACAGGGTTGGAGGTCTGAAGCTTTCTTT
TRBV3-1	TRBJ2-3	many	.	CASSQDFAGVSDTQYF	TGTGCCAGCAGCCAAGATTTTGCAGGGGTGAGCGATACGCAGTATTTT
TRBV3-1	TRBJ2-1	few	.	CASSQDLLWGNEQFF	TGTGCCAGCAGCCAAGATTTGCTTTGGGGCAATGAGCAGTTCTTC
TRBV11-2	TRBJ2-1	many	TRBD2	CASSFSGGAGEQFF	TGTGCCAGCAGCTTTAGCGGGGGGGCCGGTGAGCAGTTCTTC
TRBV9	TRBJ2-1	.	TRBD2	CASSVVGGWDNEQFF	TGTGCCAGCAGCGTAGTCGGGGGGTGGGACAATGAGCAGTTCTTC